This TCR beta chain was observed in a study of identical twins. Germline values: CDR1 LGHDT, CDR2 YNNKEL (reference sequence). CDR3 length equals 17 residues. V trimming: 6 bases; J trimming: 5 bases; junction bases outside the gene matches: 15. TCRdb processed the 5' RACE reads anew with MiXCR; each CDR3 protein has one entry. Of around 1.7 million distinct CDR3 sequences in the sample, 32% were seen once. The sequencing input was cord blood. The source of this sequence is a newborn girl in good health. The rearrangement uses TRBV3-1 and TRBJ2-3; 9 nucleotides align to TRBD2. This chain's CDR3 is CASSHRPRGGAGDTQYF. The CDR3 region has the DNA TGTGCCAGCAGTCATAGGCCGCGCGGGGGGGCAGGAGATACGCAGTATTTT.